The clone carrying this TCR beta chain has only a few counts. Its matching antigen is unknown. The data were taken from a study of T cells in Graves' hyperthyroidism and ophthalmopathy. Looking at the study overall: Blood from the periphery was taken at initial diagnosis, before any treatment.

Broader study findings: Most thyroid clonotypes with frequency above 0.001 were detected in blood.

PBMCs came from around 10 ml fresh peripheral blood. The CDR3 covers 16 residues. The germline V gene has CDR1 LGHDT and CDR2 YNNKEL (reference sequence). Trimming cost V 1 base and J 7 bases; bases outside gene matches: 10. The TCR beta CDR3 regions underwent amplification using RNA transcripts as the source. First-round RT-PCR targeting the TCR CDR3 was performed with the HTBI primer set. Each CDR3 protein gets one entry after TCRdb re-called the multiplex PCR reads with MiXCR. The sample lists about 500,000 distinct CDR3 sequences, about a sixth seen once, with 15% to 20% in the top ten. Sequenced sample: blood. The receptor was isolated from a woman aged 18-29 years with Graves' hyperthyroidism. The rearrangement uses TRBV3-1 and TRBJ2-1; TRBD1 matches at 7 bases. The CDR3 sequence: CASSQGGDSRYNEQFF. CDR3 nucleotides: TGTGCCAGCAGCCAAGGTGGGGACAGCCGTTATAATGAGCAGTTCTTC.